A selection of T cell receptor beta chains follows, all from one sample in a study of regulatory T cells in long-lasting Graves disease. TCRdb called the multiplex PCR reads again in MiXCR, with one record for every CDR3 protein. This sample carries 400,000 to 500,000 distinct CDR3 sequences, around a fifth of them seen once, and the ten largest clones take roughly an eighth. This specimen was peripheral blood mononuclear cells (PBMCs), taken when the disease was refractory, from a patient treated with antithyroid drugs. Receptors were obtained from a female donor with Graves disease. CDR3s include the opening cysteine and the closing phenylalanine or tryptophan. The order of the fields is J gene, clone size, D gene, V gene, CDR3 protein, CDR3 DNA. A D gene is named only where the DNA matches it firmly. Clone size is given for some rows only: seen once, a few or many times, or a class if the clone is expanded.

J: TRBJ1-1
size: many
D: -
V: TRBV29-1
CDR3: CSVAPDGPSGTEAFF
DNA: TGCAGCGTTGCCCCGGACGGACCCTCGGGCACTGAAGCTTTCTTT

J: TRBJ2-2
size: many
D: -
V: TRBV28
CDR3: CASSLSSGLGGELFF
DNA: TGTGCCAGCAGTTTATCGAGCGGGCTGGGCGGGGAGCTGTTTTTT

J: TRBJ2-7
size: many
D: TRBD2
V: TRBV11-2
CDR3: CASSRTSGKEQYF
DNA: TGTGCCAGCAGCCGGACTAGCGGGAAGGAGCAGTACTTC

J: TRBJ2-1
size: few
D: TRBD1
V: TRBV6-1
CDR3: CASSRDSLYNEQFF
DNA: TGTGCCAGCAGTAGGGACAGCCTCTACAATGAGCAGTTCTTC

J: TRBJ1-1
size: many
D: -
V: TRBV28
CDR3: CASSNLGLMNTEAFF
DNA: TGTGCCAGCAGCAACCTCGGACTCATGAACACTGAAGCTTTCTTT

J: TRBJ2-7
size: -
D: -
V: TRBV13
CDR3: CASSLDPTKGRHEQYF
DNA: TGTGCCAGCAGCTTAGACCCCACTAAGGGGAGGCACGAGCAGTACTTC

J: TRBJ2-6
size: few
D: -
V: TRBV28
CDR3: CASSPRNSGANVLTF
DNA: TGTGCCAGCAGTCCCCGGAACTCTGGGGCCAACGTCCTGACTTTC

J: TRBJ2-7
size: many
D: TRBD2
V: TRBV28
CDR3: CASSLGGSGSYEQYF
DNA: TGTGCCAGCAGTTTAGGCGGGAGCGGATCGTACGAGCAGTACTTC

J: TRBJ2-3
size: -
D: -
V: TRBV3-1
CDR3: CASSHPTRGQTYTQYF
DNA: TGTGCCAGCAGCCATCCCACTAGAGGGCAGACGTATACGCAGTATTTT

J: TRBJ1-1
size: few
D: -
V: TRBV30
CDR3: CAARVNTEAFF
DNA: TGTGCTGCTAGGGTGAACACTGAAGCTTTCTTT

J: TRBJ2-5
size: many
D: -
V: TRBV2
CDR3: CASSDLQVQETQYF
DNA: TGTGCCAGCAGTGATCTGCAGGTACAAGAGACCCAGTACTTC

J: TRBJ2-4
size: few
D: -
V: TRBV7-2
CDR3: CASCPTAGANIQYF
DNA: TGTGCCAGCTGCCCGACCGCGGGGGCCAACATTCAGTACTTC

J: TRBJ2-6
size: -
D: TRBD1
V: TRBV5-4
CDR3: CASSLRQGGDVLTF
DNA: TGTGCCAGCAGCCTCCGACAGGGCGGCGACGTCCTGACTTTC

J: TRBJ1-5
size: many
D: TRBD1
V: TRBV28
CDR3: CASSRTGQDDVFSNQPQHF
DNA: TGTGCCAGCAGCAGGACGGGACAGGACGATGTGTTTAGCAATCAGCCCCAGCATTTT

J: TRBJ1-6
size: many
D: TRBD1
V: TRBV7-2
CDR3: CASSQRDRVSLHF
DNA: TGTGCCAGCAGTCAAAGGGACAGGGTCAGCCTCCACTTT

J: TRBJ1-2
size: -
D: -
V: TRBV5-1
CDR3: CASSPPGRANYGYTF
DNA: TGCGCCAGCAGCCCCCCTGGCAGGGCCAACTATGGCTACACCTTC

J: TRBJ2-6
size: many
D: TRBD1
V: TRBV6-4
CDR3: CASSPEDRAGANVLTF
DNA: TGTGCCAGCAGCCCCGAGGACAGGGCCGGGGCCAACGTCCTGACTTTC

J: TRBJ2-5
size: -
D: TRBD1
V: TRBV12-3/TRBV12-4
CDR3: CASSHRDRDGETQYF
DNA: TGTGCCAGCAGTCACCGGGACAGGGACGGGGAGACCCAGTACTTC

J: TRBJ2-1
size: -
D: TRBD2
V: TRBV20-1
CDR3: CSAPTSGISYNEQFF
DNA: TGCAGTGCTCCCACTAGCGGGATTTCCTACAATGAGCAGTTCTTC

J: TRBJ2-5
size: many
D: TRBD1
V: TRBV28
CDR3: CASSASGTGVETQYF
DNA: TGTGCCAGCAGTGCCTCCGGGACAGGTGTGGAGACCCAGTACTTC

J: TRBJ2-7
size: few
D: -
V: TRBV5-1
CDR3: CASSLEVSSYEQYF
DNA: TGCGCCAGCAGCTTGGAAGTAAGCTCCTACGAGCAGTACTTC

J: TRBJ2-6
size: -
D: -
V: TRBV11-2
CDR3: CASSEMGSGANVLTF
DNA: TGTGCCAGCAGTGAAATGGGGTCTGGGGCCAACGTCCTGACTTTC

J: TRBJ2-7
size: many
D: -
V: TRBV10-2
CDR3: CASSQDWSYAQQYF
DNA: TGCGCCAGCAGTCAAGATTGGAGTTACGCTCAGCAGTACTTC

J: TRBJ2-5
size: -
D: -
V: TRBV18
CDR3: CASQWTEQETQYF
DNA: TGTGCCAGTCAGTGGACAGAGCAAGAGACCCAGTACTTC

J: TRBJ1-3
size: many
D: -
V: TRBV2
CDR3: CASRPGTLRSGNTIYF
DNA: TGTGCCAGCAGACCCGGGACACTACGCTCTGGAAACACCATATATTTT

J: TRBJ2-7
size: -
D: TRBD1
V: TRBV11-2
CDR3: CASSFYRGSYEQYF
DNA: TGTGCCAGCAGCTTTTACAGGGGTTCCTACGAGCAGTACTTC